The clone carrying this T cell receptor beta chain was found once. The table came from immunoSEQ multiplex PCR; TCRdb's copy has only in-frame clones and leaves some out. Of 300,000 to 400,000 clones listed, approximately 85% are singletons. This sample was included in a study of blood T cell repertoires in COVID-19. Study summary: Both acute and convalescent COVID-19 samples were obtained from the United States, Italy and Spain.

Germline V gene data show CDR1 as SGHAT and CDR2 as FQDESV (reference sequence). Between the trimmed V and J ends, which lost 5 bases and 5 bases, there was a span of 15 bases. The CDR3 has 14 residues. The TCR sequence derives from a human donor in a cohort sampled during active COVID-19. This chain joins TRBV11-1 and TRBJ1-1; no definite D call. The source material was peripheral blood. The CDR3 loop is CASSGDKSRTEAFF. The CDR3 DNA sequence: TGTGCCAGCAGCGGCGACAAAAGTAGGACTGAAGCTTTCTTT.